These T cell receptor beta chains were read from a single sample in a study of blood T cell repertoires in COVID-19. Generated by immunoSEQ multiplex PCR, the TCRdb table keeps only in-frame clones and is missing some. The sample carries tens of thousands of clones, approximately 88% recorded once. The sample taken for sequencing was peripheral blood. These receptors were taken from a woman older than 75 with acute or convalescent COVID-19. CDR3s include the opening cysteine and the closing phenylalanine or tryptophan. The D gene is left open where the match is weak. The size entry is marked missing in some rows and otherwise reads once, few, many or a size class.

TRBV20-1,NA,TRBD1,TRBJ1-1,CSASAAAGTVNTEAFF,TGCAGTGCTAGTGCAGCCGCCGGGACAGTGAACACTGAAGCTTTCTTT
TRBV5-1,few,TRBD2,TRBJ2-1,CASSRGLAGINEQFF,TGCGCCAGCAGCCGCGGGCTAGCGGGAATCAATGAGCAGTTCTTC
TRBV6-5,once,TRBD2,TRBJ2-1,CASSYGGVWFF,TGTGCCAGCAGTTACGGGGGGGTCTGGTTCTTC
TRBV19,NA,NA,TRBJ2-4,CASMERYLAKNIQYF,TGTGCCAGTATGGAGAGGTACTTAGCCAAAAACATTCAGTACTTC
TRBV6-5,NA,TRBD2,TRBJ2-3,CASSSRGLAGSDTQYF,TGTGCCAGCAGTTCCCGAGGGCTAGCGGGTTCAGATACGCAGTATTTT
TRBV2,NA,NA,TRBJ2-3,CASSGGEYTQYF,TGTGCCAGCAGTGGGGGGGAGTATACGCAGTATTTT
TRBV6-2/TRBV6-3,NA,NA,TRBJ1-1,CASSDHRARASAFF,TGTGCCAGCAGCGACCACAGGGCCCGCGCGTCAGCTTTCTTT
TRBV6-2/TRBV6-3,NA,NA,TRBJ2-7,CASSPRGRGIFFEQYF,TGTGCCAGCAGCCCCCGGGGGAGGGGGATTTTCTTCGAGCAGTACTTC
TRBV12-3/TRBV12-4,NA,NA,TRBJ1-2,CASSSRAGQGYTF,TGTGCCAGCAGTTCTCGGGCAGGGCAAGGCTACACCTTC
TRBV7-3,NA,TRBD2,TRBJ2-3,CASSLGLAADTQYF,TGTGCCAGCAGCTTGGGACTAGCAGCAGATACGCAGTATTTT
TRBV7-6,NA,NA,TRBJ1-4,CASSGRGREKLFF,TGTGCCAGCAGCGGCAGGGGTCGGGAAAAACTGTTTTTT
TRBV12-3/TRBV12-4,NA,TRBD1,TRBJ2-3,CASRSNRGDTQYF,TGTGCCAGCAGGTCAAACAGGGGAGATACGCAGTATTTT
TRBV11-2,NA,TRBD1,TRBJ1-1,CASRRQGGTEAFF,TGTGCCAGCAGGAGACAGGGGGGAACTGAAGCTTTCTTT
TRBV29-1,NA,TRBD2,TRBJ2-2,CSGRTSGRGELFF,TGCAGCGGAAGGACTAGCGGGAGAGGGGAGCTGTTTTTT
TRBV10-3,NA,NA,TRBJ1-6,CAISESGAGPFHF,TGTGCCATCAGTGAGTCGGGGGCGGGCCCCTTCCACTTT
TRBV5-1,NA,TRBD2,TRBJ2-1,CASTLAGDYNEQFF,TGCGCCAGCACCCTAGCGGGAGACTACAATGAGCAGTTCTTC
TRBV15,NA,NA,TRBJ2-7,CATSRDLRTNFYEQYF,TGTGCCACCAGCAGAGATCTACGGACTAATTTCTACGAGCAGTACTTC
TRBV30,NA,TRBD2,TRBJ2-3,CAWSRSSGRADTQYF,TGTGCCTGGAGTAGGTCTAGCGGGAGGGCAGATACGCAGTATTTT
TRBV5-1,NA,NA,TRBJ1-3,CASSLDGHRTAGNTIYF,TGCGCCAGCAGCTTGGACGGACATCGGACAGCTGGAAACACCATATATTTT
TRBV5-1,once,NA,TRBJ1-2,CASSLDSNYGYTF,TGCGCCAGCAGCCTGGACAGCAACTATGGCTACACCTTC
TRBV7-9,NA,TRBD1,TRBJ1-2,CASSLGGAGQRNGYTF,TGTGCCAGCAGCTTAGGAGGGGCGGGACAGAGGAATGGCTACACCTTC
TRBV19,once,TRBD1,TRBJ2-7,CASSSPGQGFYEQYF,TGTGCCAGTAGTTCCCCGGGACAGGGGTTCTACGAGCAGTACTTC
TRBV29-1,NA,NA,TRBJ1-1,CSVEMQVNTEAFF,TGCAGCGTTGAAATGCAGGTTAACACTGAAGCTTTCTTT
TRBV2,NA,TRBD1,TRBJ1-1,CASSPQGRMGTEAFF,TGTGCCAGCAGTCCACAGGGGAGAATGGGCACTGAAGCTTTCTTT
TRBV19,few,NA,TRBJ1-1,CASSRREGRTEAFF,TGTGCCAGTAGCCGGAGGGAGGGAAGGACTGAAGCTTTCTTT